The source of this TCR beta chain is a study of cytomegalovirus exposure and HLA in healthy donors (TCRdb year 2017). The study in broad terms: An earlier analysis of about 530 of the donors reported 250 to 300 Gb of sequence data and 100 million to 120 million unique TCR beta sequences obtained from approximately 180 million T cells. Class I and class II HLA loci were covered by the typing at four-digit resolution. On average, about 240,000 unique TCR beta nucleotide sequences were sequenced per donor among some 430 genotyped donors of the cohort, with 15% to 20% of those sequences being non-productive. A few DR-DQ haplotypes were handled as single units for association and clustering because linkage in the cohort was strong. Donor age, sex, ethnicity and CMV serostatus were compiled alongside the repertoire data. A later analysis re-analyzed previously published TCR beta repertoires from about 600 donors and added high-resolution HLA genotyping to study TCR occurrence patterns. In an earlier analysis of roughly 600 of the donors, high-throughput TCR beta sequencing was used to judge whether each TCR beta V gene segment behaved as functional or pseudogenic. An early release covering roughly 580 HLA-typed donors comprised 300 to 350 gigabases of sequencing data and 65 million to 100 million unique TCR sequences. In addition to the first cohort of several hundred subjects, a separate validation cohort of 130 or so different subjects was used. The study used immunosequencing to profile the T cell repertoires of 670 or so subjects and linked those repertoires to cytomegalovirus serostatus. High-throughput TCR immunosequencing, statistical association of individual TCRs with disease status, and machine learning were combined to predict cytomegalovirus infection status. The number of donors typed differed by locus, with about 629-630 for A, B, C, DRB1 and DQB1, approximately 500 for DQA1, 600 to 610 for DPA1, and under 490 for DPB1. Every discovery cohort repertoire had been produced on one sequencing platform. The study aimed to test whether signatures of past pathogen exposure could be identified by cataloging public T cell receptors. The later analysis used no new phenotypic data to find candidate immune exposures, relying instead on TCR beta sequences and their occurrence across donors. Of the roughly 400 genotyped donors, over 65% fell in the genetic ancestry cluster associated with self-reported Caucasian donors. In a later genetic analysis, genome-wide SNP genotypes for about 65% of the roughly 670 donors were used, and that subset was treated as a discovery cohort. Paper-wide results and their limitations: In a later analysis, HLA-associated TCR beta chains were found to be more clonally expanded and to have lower generation probabilities than equally common non-associated chains. In a later analysis, most CMV-associated TCR beta chains were found to appear HLA-restricted, with HLA associations seemingly driven largely by CMV exposure. In both the original and validation cohorts, the classifier was reported to diagnose cytomegalovirus status with high specificity and sensitivity. Because HLA typing was missing for some donors at each locus, association tests included only the typed subset. According to the authors, the approach could potentially be generalized to other disease states and immunological phenotypes. Correlated functional status among segregating V segments might reflect linkage disequilibrium, but an unknown experimental factor could not be ruled out. The sequencing pipeline was judged likely to have produced a cluster of highly shared sequence variants as a technical artifact. Broadly in line with IMGT annotations, most TCR beta V segments showed up in productive rearrangements about 87% or about 30% of the time in an earlier analysis of several hundred of the donors. Compared with the roughly 710-donor mean, donors in an Asian-associated ancestry cluster had fewer N-insertions in productive TCRs, according to a later genetic analysis. In vitro tests confirmed that a few of the cytomegalovirus-associated TCR beta chains recognize cytomegalovirus antigens. This cohort had only TCR beta chains sequenced, and the lack of alpha or paired-chain data limited which features could be detected. An association between a missense DCLRE1C variant and V-gene and J-gene trimming of TCR beta chains was found in a later genetic analysis and replicated in an independent cohort. A further reported finding was that TCR beta sequences accurately predicted the HLA-A and HLA-B alleles for most subjects in the first cohort. For the cohort, immune exposure information was limited to CMV serostatus. According to a later analysis, parvovirus B19, influenza, CMV and Epstein-Barr virus appeared linked to several top co-occurrence clusters. In the study, some 160 TCR beta chains were listed as associated with cytomegalovirus. At a false discovery rate of 0.05, a later analysis linked about 17,000 TCR beta sequences to specific HLA alleles. Some IMGT-functional V segments, including TRBV6-2 and TRBV6-3, could not be distinguished by the 87-base-pair reads and were therefore excluded. A later analysis found that TCR association rates varied across HLA loci, with DRB1 alleles showing the most associated TCRs and HLA-C alleles the fewest. The presence/absence analyses assumed that sequencing depth was roughly uniform across donors, and that assumption may not be true. When HLA alleles, especially DR and DQ, strongly co-occurred, attributing TCR associations to individual alleles was difficult. Because counts were too low, roughly 16 rarely observed V segments, including chromosome 9 orphons, were excluded from the earlier analysis of several hundred of the donors. Most TCR sequences were observed very rarely across donors, whereas some public TCRs were present in many individuals.

Receptor amplification or capture employed the immunoSEQ multiplex PCR assay. The multiplex PCR relied on a mix of 60 forward primers for TCR Vbeta segments and 13 reverse primers for TCR Jbeta segments. Amplification of the CDR3 region of rearranged TCR beta genes was performed with a multiplex PCR assay on genomic DNA. On the Illumina HiSeq System, the amplified TCR beta libraries were sequenced as 87-base-pair reads. The original methods were these. A later analysis tallied roughly 76 million unique TCR beta chains across the 700 or so repertoires, and around 12 million of those chains were shared by two or more donors. Raw reads were error-corrected and collapsed into unique sequences by a nearest-neighbor algorithm in which closely related sequences were merged to remove PCR and sequencing errors. To assign V, D and J gene segments, CDR3 sequences were aligned to IMGT reference sequences. For a sequence to be retained, at least a six-nucleotide match to both a V gene segment and a J gene segment was required. Rearrangements were classified as productive when the CDR3 lacked stop codons and remained in frame with V and J, and all other rearrangements were classified as non-productive. CDR3 was defined according to IMGT convention as the region running from the second conserved V-encoded cysteine to the conserved J-encoded phenylalanine. The earlier analysis of a few hundred of the donors excluded sequences that lacked an unambiguous match to a single V gene segment. In an earlier analysis of approximately 500 of the donors, a V segment was called functional when productive rearrangements were above 56.7%, and segregating when the standard deviation between donors exceeded 5%. A statistical classification framework was developed to diagnose cytomegalovirus status using the catalog of TCR beta chain sequences. In a later analysis, TCR nucleotide sequences were compared against IMGT/GENE-DB human TR gene sequences so that V and J genes could be assigned. The TCRdist pipeline was used in a later analysis to assign CDR3 sequences and most-parsimonious VDJ recombination scenarios. In a later analysis, each TCR beta chain was defined by its CDR3 amino acid sequence together with its V-gene family, and reads lacking a unique V-gene family were excluded. To address suspected cross-contamination and a sequencing artifact, a later analysis removed a few hundred highly shared, low-generation-probability nucleotide sequences. In a later analysis, a clonal expansion index was calculated for each public chain from normalized within-repertoire ranks of inferred template counts. In a later analysis, generation probabilities were computed with a VDJ recombination model fitted to out-of-frame rearrangements, and the resulting probabilities were checked against IGoR. Hypergeometric tests were used in a later analysis to score TCR-TCR, TCR-HLA and TCR-CMV co-occurrence, with a repertoire-size bias correction applied to the TCR pairs. False discovery rates were estimated in a later analysis by permuting HLA or CMV assignments 20 times. In a later analysis, co-occurring TCRs were grouped using DBSCAN, and TCRdist sequence similarity was added for clustering within HLA-allele-positive subsets. Repertoires with fewer than 30,000 or more than 120,000 public chains were left out of co-occurrence clustering, as were about 5 repertoires with anomalous nucleotide sharing. TCRdb mirrors the immuneACCESS table, restricted to in-frame sequences. Some clones are absent from its copies; in checked studies, under half trace to an unresolved V gene, and the reason for the others is unknown. Clone size and the V and J calls come from that table; the DNA yielded D and trimming. This sample is represented by 95,000 to 150,000 clones; about 78% of them were singletons. Nearly 8.5% of the sample is held by the ten biggest clonotypes.

On this clone itself: Its antigen has not been determined. No base quality information exists; no much larger clone differs at one position.

In total, about 650 healthy bone marrow donors made up the cohort. At the time of sampling, all cohort members were nominally healthy, though unrecorded immune exposures were likely present. The donor tested CMV seropositive, placing the donor among the 250 to 350 seropositive members of the cohort. Every donor gave a peripheral blood sample, and the peripheral blood mononuclear cells from that sample were used for TCR beta sequencing. The Qiagen DNeasy Blood Extraction Kit was used to extract genomic DNA from the blood cell samples. The CDR1 and CDR2 encoded by the germline V gene are LGHNA and YSLEER. Trimming at the junction amounts to 0 bases on V and 0 bases on J, and the germline ends lie 12 bases apart. Including the terminal cysteine and phenylalanine, the CDR3 comprises 17 residues. The CDR3 DNA has 51 bases and is translated from base 1.

Input material: PBMCs. The receptor chain draws on TRBV4-3 and TRBJ1-3, with the D gene not clear enough to name. This sequence originates from a woman in her forties in good health and CMV-seropositive. The CDR3 protein sequence reads: CASSQELWQISGNTIYF. The DNA is TGCGCCAGCAGCCAAGAATTGTGGCAGATCTCTGGAAACACCATATATTTT.